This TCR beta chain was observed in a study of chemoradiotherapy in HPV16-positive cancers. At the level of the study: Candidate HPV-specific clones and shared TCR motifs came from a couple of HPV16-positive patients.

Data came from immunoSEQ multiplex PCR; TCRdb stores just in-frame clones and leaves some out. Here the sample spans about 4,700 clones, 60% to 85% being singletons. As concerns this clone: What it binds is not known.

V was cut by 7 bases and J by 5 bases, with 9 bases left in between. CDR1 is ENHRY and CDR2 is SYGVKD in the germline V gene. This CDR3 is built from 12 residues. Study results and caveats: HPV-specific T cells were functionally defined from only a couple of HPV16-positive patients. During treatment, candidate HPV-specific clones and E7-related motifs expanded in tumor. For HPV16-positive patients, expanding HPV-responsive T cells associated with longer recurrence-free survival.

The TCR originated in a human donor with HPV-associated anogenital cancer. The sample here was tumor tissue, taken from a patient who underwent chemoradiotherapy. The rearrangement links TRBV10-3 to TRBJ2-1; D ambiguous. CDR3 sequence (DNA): TGTGCCATCACGGACCCCAACAATGAGCAGTTCTTC. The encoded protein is CAITDPNNEQFF.